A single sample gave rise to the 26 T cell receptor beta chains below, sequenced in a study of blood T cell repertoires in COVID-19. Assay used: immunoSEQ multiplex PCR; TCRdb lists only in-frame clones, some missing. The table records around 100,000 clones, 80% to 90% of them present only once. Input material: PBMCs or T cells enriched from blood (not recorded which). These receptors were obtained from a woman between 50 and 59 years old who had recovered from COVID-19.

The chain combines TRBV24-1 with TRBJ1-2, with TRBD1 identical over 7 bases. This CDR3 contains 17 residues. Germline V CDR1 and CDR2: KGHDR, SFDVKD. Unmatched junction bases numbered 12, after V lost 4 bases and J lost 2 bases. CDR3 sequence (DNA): TGTGCCACCAGTGACCCAAAACTGGGGGGACAGAACTATGGCTACACCTTC. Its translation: CATSDPKLGGQNYGYTF.

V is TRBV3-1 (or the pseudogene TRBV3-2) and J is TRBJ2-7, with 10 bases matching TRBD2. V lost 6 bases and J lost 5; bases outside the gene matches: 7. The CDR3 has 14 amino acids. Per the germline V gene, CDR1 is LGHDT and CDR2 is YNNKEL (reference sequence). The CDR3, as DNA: TGTGCCAGCAGGGCTAGCGGGAGATCCCACGAGCAGTACTTC. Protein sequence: CASRASGRSHEQYF.

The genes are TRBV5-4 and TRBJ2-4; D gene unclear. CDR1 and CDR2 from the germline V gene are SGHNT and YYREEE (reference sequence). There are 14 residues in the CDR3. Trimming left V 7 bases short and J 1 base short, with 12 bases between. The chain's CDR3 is CASADERAKNIQYF. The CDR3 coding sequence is TGTGCCAGCGCGGATGAACGGGCCAAAAACATTCAGTACTTC.

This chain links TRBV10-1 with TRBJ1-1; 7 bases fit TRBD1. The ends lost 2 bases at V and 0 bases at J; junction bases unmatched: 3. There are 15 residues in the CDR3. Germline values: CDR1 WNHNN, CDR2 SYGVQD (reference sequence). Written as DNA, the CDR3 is TGCGCCAGCAGTGAGGAACAGGGGATGAACACTGAAGCTTTCTTT. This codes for CASSEEQGMNTEAFF.

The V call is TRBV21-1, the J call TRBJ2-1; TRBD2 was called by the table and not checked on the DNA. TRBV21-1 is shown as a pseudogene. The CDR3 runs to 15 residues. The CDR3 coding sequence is TGTGCCAGCAGCAGTCGAGGGAGGACCTACAATGAGCAGTTCTTC. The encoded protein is CASSSRGRTYNEQFF.

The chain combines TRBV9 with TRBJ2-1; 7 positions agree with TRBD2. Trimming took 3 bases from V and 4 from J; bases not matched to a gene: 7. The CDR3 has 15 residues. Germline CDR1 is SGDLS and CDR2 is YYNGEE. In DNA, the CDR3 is TGTGCCAGCAGCGCCGGGGACGGGGGGTACAATGAGCAGTTCTTC. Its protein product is CASSAGDGGYNEQFF.

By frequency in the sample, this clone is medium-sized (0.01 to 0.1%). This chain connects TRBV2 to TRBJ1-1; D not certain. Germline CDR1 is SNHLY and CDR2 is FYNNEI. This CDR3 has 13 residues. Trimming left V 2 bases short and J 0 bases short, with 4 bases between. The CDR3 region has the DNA TGTGCCAGCAGTGAACCCATGAACACTGAAGCTTTCTTT. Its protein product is CASSEPMNTEAFF.

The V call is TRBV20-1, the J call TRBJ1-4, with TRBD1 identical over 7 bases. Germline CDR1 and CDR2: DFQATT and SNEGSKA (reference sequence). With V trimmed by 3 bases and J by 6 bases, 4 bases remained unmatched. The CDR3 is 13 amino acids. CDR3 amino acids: CSASDRDHEKLFF. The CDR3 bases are TGCAGTGCTAGTGACAGGGATCATGAAAAACTGTTTTTT.

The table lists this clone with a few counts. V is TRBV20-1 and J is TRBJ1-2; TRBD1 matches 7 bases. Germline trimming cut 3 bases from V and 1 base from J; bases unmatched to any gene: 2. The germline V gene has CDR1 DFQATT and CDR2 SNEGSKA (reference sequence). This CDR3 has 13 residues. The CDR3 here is CSASRQGNYGYTF. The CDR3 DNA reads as TGCAGTGCTAGTAGACAGGGTAACTATGGCTACACCTTC.

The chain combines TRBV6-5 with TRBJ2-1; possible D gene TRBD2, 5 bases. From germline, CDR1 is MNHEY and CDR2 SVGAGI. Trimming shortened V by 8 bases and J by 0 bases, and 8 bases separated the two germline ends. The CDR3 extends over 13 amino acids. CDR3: CASDTSSYNEQFF. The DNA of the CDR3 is TGTGCCAGCGACACTAGCTCCTACAATGAGCAGTTCTTC.

The CDR3 DNA reads as TGTGCCAGCAGTGATGTTCTATCTGAGTTCCAGGCAGATACGCAGTATTTT. This gives the protein CASSDVLSEFQADTQYF. The rearrangement links TRBV2 to TRBJ2-3; D is ambiguous. CDR1 and CDR2 from the germline V gene are SNHLY and FYNNEI. V lost 3 bases, J lost 4 bases, and 20 bases lay in between. The CDR3 sequence is 17 residues long.

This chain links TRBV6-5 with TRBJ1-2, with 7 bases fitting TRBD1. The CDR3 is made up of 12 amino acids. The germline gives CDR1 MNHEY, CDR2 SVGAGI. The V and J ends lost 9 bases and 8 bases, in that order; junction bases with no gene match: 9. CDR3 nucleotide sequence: TGTGCCAGTCGACAGGGTCGGGAGGGCTACACCTTC. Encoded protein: CASRQGREGYTF.

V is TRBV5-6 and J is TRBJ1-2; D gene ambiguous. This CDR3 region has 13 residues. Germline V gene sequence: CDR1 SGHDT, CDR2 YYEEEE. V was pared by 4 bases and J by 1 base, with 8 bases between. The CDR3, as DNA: TGTGCCAGCAGCCCGAGAATTAACTATGGCTACACCTTC. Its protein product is CASSPRINYGYTF.

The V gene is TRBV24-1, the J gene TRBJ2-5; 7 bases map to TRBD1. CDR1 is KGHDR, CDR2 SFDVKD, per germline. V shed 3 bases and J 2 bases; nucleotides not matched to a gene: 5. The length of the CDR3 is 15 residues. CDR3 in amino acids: CATSDTGTDQETQYF. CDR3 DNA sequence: TGTGCCACCAGTGATACCGGGACAGATCAAGAGACCCAGTACTTC.

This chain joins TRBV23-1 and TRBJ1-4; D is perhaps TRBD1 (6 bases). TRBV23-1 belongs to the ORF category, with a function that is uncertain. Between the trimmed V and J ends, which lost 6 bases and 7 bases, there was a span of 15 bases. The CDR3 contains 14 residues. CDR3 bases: TGCGCCAGCAGACCAAACGAACAGGGTGAAAAACTGTTTTTT. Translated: CASRPNEQGEKLFF.

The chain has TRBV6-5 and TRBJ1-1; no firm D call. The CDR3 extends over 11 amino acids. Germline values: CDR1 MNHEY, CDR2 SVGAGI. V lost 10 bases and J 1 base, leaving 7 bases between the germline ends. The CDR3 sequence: CATRENTEAFF. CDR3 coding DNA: TGTGCCACCCGGGAGAACACTGAAGCTTTCTTT.

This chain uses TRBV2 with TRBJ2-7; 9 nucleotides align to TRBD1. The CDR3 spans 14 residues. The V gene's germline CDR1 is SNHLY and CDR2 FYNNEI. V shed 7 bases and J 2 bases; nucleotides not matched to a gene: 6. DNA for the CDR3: TGTGCCAGCACATCGACAGGGGGTCCCTACGAGCAGTACTTC. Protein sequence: CASTSTGGPYEQYF. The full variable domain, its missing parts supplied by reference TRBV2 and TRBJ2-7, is EPEVTQTPSHQVTQMGQEVILRCVPISNHLYFYWYRQILGQKVEFLVSFYNNEISEKSEIFDDQFSVERPDGSNFTLKIRSTKLEDSAMYFCASTSTGGPYEQYFGPGTRLTVT.

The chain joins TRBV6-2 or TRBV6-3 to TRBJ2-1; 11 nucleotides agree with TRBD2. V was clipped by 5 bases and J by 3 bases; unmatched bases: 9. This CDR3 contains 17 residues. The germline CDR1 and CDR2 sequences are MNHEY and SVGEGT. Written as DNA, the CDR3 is TGTGCCAGCAGTAAACTGTCCGGGACTAGCGGCTACAATGAGCAGTTCTTC. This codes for CASSKLSGTSGYNEQFF.

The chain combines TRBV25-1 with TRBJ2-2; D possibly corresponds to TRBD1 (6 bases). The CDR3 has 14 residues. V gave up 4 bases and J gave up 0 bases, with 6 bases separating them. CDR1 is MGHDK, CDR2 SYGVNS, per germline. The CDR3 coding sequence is TGTGCCAGCAGTGGGACAGCGAACACCGGGGAGCTGTTTTTT. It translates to CASSGTANTGELFF.

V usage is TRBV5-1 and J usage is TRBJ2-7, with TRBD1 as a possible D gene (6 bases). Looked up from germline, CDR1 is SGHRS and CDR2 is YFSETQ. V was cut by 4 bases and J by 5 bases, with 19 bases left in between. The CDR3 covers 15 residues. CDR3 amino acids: CASSAITGTFNEQYF. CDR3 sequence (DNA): TGCGCCAGCAGCGCGATCACCGGGACATTCAACGAGCAGTACTTC.

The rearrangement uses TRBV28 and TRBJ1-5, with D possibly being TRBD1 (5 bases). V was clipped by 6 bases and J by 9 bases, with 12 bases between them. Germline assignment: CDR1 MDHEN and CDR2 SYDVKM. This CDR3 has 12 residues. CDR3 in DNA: TGTGCCAGCAGGGACACTGTCGGGCCCCAGCATTTT. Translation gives CASRDTVGPQHF.

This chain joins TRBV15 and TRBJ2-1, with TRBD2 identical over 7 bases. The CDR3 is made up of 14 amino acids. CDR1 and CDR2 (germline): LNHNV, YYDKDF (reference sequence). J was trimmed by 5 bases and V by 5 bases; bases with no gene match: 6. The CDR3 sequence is CATSSRDYNNEQFF. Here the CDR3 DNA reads TGTGCCACCAGCTCCCGGGACTACAACAATGAGCAGTTCTTC.

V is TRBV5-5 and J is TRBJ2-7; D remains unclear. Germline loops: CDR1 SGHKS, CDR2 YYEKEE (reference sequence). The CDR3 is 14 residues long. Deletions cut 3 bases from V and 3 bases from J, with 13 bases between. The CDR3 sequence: CASSSNIALYEQYF. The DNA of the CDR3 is TGTGCCAGCAGCTCCAACATAGCCCTCTACGAGCAGTACTTC.

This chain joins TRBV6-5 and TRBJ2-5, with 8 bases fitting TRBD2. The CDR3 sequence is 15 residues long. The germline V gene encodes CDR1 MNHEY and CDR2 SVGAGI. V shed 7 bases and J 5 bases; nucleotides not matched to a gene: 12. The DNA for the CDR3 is TGTGCCAGCAAGACCGGGACTAGAGGGATCGAGACCCAGTACTTC. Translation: CASKTGTRGIETQYF.

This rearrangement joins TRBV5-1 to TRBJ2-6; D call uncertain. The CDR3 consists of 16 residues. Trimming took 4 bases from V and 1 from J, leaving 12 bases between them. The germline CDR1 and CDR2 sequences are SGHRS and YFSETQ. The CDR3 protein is CASSPSTASGANVLTF. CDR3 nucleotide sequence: TGCGCCAGCAGCCCATCCACAGCTTCTGGGGCCAACGTCCTGACTTTC. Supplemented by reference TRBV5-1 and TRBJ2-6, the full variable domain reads KAGVTQTPRYLIKTRGQQVTLSCSPISGHRSVSWYQQTPGQGLQFLFEYFSETQRNKGNFPGRFSGRQFSNSRSEMNVSTLELGDSALYLCASSPSTASGANVLTFGAGSRLTVL.

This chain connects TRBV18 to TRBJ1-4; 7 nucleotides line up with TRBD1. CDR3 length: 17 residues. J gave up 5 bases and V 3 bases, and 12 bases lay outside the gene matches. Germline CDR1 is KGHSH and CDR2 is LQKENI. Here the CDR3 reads CASSPSLGTAGNEKLFF. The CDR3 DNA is TGTGCCAGCTCACCCAGTCTCGGGACAGCCGGAAATGAAAAACTGTTTTTT.